This TCR beta chain was documented in a study of blood T cell repertoires in COVID-19. About the study: Specimens from acute and convalescent COVID-19 originated in the United States, Italy and Spain. PBMCs, B-cell-depleted T cells, or T cells were the source of the cDNA or gDNA that made up the material.

The length of the CDR3 is 16 residues. Germline values: CDR1 SGHVS, CDR2 FQNEAQ. After removal of 4 bases from V and 2 bases from J, the junction contained 4 bases not matched to a gene. Original methodology: Nucleated cell counts were estimated from reference gene primer amplification. The repertoire was sequenced with immunoSEQ multiplex PCR; TCRdb's copy has only in-frame clones and lacks some. V, J and clone size were drawn from that table, and D and trimming were deduced from the DNA. The sample yields about 230,000 clones, around 83% seen once. Sequences were obtained from peripheral blood. J is TRBJ2-2 and V is TRBV7-8, with TRBD2 matching 10 bases. The TCR was taken from a woman aged 45-65 years with acute or convalescent COVID-19. The CDR3 coding sequence is TGTGCCAGCAGCTCGTCTAGCGGGAGTAACACCGGGGAGCTGTTTTTT. Encoded protein: CASSSSSGSNTGELFF.